This T cell receptor (beta chain) emerged from a study of T cells after posttransplantation cyclophosphamide. Study-wide findings and caveats: Recipient CMV seropositivity and CMV reactivation strongly tracked TRB clonality. Later blood repertoires were often dominated by clones from the donor CD8+ memory compartment.

TCRdb's table, derived via immunoSEQ multiplex PCR, lists solely in-frame clones and lacks some. The profile shows some 20,000 clones, approximately 97% of them singletons. Points on this clone: Its specificity is unknown.

Germline assignment: CDR1 SGHKS and CDR2 YYEKEE (reference sequence). V shed 3 bases, J shed 5 bases, and the junction held 9 bases outside the gene matches. The CDR3 contains 16 residues. The naive gate required viable CD3+CD4+ or CD3+CD8+ cells with CCR7+CD45RA+CD45RO-CD95-CD27+CD28+ phenotype. On the day of bone marrow donation, the related graft donor provided peripheral blood. The sequenced sample was naive CD4+ T cells sorted from PBMCs. The gene calls are TRBV5-5 and TRBJ2-2; TRBD1 matches 8 bases. This TCR derives from a man in his fifties in good health, CMV-negative, and a related stem cell transplant donor. CDR3 sequence reads: CASSSRTGMETGELFF. Written as DNA, the CDR3 is TGTGCCAGCAGCTCGAGGACAGGGATGGAAACCGGGGAGCTGTTTTTT.